Below are 23 T cell receptor beta chains sequenced from a single sample in a study. TCRdb reanalysed the RT-PCR reads using MiXCR and keeps one entry per CDR3 protein. The sample includes about 680,000 distinct CDR3 sequences, 12% to 15% of them seen just once. The specimen sequenced was memory CD4+ T cells from blood. The source of these receptors is a female donor in good health, serving as a healthy control.

This clonotype was seen a few times. The CDR3 spells CASRAFKDANTEAFF. In nucleotides, the CDR3 is TGTGCCAGCAGGGCTTTCAAGGACGCTAACACTGAAGCTTTCTTT. The chain is built from TRBV27 and TRBJ1-1; the D is unclear. This CDR3 contains 15 residues. Trimming left V 6 bases short and J 2 bases short, with 16 bases between. Germline V gene sequence: CDR1 MNHEY, CDR2 SMNVEV (reference sequence).

The chain carries TRBV21-1 and TRBJ2-1; the table's D call, TRBD1, was not checked against the DNA. TRBV21-1 is reported as a pseudogene. This CDR3 is built from 16 residues. The CDR3 here is CASSPRGGISYNEQFF. The CDR3 DNA follows: TGTGCCAGCAGTCCGAGGGGGGGGATCTCCTACAATGAGCAGTTCTTC.

This clonotype was seen at least ten times. The chain employs TRBV6-5 and TRBJ2-1; 7 bases align to TRBD2. J was trimmed by 12 bases and V by 7 bases; bases with no gene match: 12. The CDR3 contains 13 residues. In germline, CDR1 is MNHEY, CDR2 SVGAGI. The CDR3: CASTGGSLFRQFF. The CDR3 coding sequence is TGTGCCAGCACCGGGGGGAGTCTTTTCCGGCAGTTCTTC.

This clonotype has more than one count but fewer than ten. This chain connects TRBV20-1 to TRBJ2-1, with D maybe TRBD2 (5 bases). The germline V gene has CDR1 DFQATT and CDR2 SNEGSKA (reference sequence). Trimming left V 5 bases short and J 0 bases short, with 17 bases between. CDR3 length: 16 residues. CDR3 sequence reads: CSAHSSSPSSYNEQFF. The CDR3 DNA is TGCAGTGCTCACTCATCTAGCCCAAGCTCCTACAATGAGCAGTTCTTC.

The chain has TRBV27 and TRBJ1-1; TRBD1 might be the D (6 bases). Trimming removed 4 bases from V and 5 bases from J, with 11 bases in between. The CDR3 has 13 amino acids. Germline CDR1 reads MNHEY; CDR2 reads SMNVEV (reference sequence). As DNA, the CDR3 is TGTGCCAGCAGTTATGAGGGGGGAACTGAAGCTTTCTTT. This translates into CASSYEGGTEAFF.

The rearrangement links TRBV30 to TRBJ2-3, with D hard to call. CDR3 size: 12 residues. Germline assignment: CDR1 GTSNPN and CDR2 SVGIG (reference sequence). Trimming left V 1 base short and J 5 bases short, with 7 bases between. The CDR3, as DNA: TGTGCCTGGAGTGAGGCCCGAGATACGCAGTATTTT. It encodes CAWSEARDTQYF.

This clonotype was counted at least ten times. This chain connects TRBV29-1 to TRBJ2-3; 7 bases line up with TRBD2. The CDR3 is 17 residues long. The V and J ends lost 6 bases and 0 bases, in that order; junction bases with no gene match: 15. CDR1 is SQVTM, CDR2 ANQGSEA, per germline. CDR3 in amino acids: CSVMGSGLSSSTDTQYF. The CDR3 bases are TGCAGCGTGATGGGTAGCGGGCTGTCTTCTAGCACAGATACGCAGTATTTT.

The chain joins TRBV5-1 to TRBJ2-7, with 8 bases lining up with TRBD1. With 2 bases clipped from V and 5 bases from J, the junction kept 6 bases outside the gene matches. Per the germline V gene, CDR1 is SGHRS and CDR2 is YFSETQ. The CDR3 is 14 amino acids. Here the CDR3 reads CASSLDRGEDEQYF. The DNA of the CDR3 is TGCGCCAGCAGCTTAGACAGGGGAGAAGACGAGCAGTACTTC.

This clonotype has a handful of counts. The chain has TRBV7-8 and TRBJ1-2; D not resolved. Trimming left V 5 bases short and J 4 bases short, with 11 bases between. The V gene's germline CDR1 is SGHVS and CDR2 FQNEAQ. The CDR3 loop spans 13 amino acids. This chain's CDR3 is CASSQSLGYGYTF. For the CDR3, the DNA is TGTGCCAGCAGCCAAAGTTTGGGCTATGGCTACACCTTC.

CDR3 sequence: CASSLKERVSPYEQYF. As DNA, the CDR3 is TGTGCCAGCAGCTTGAAGGAAAGGGTGTCCCCCTACGAGCAGTACTTC. The chain recombines TRBV5-4 with TRBJ2-7; D call uncertain. The germline gives CDR1 SGHNT, CDR2 YYREEE (reference sequence). The CDR3 is 16 amino acids. V was shortened by 1 base and J by 2 bases, with 16 bases between the two germline ends.

This clonotype was seen repeatedly, ten times or more. The chain joins TRBV18 to TRBJ1-2, with 8 bases aligning to TRBD1. The CDR3 spans 14 residues. V lost 5 bases, J lost 2 bases, and 4 bases stayed unmatched. Germline CDR1 is KGHSH and CDR2 is LQKENI. For the CDR3, the DNA is TGTGCCAGCTCATACGGACAGGGAAACTATGGCTACACCTTC. Amino acids: CASSYGQGNYGYTF.

This clonotype has only a few counts. The J gene is TRBJ1-1, the V gene TRBV6-5; the match to TRBD1 covers 8 bases. V lost 6 bases and J lost 5; bases outside the gene matches: 11. CDR1 MNHEY and CDR2 SVGAGI come from the germline V gene. This CDR3 comprises 15 residues. The CDR3, as DNA: TGTGCCAGCAGCCGCTTGGGACAGGAGGGGACTGAAGCTTTCTTT. Translation: CASSRLGQEGTEAFF.

On this clonotype: The DNA is omitted, as the CDR3 cannot be located on it reliably, and the CDR3 follows TCRdb's listing. The chain is built from TRBV7-6 and TRBJ1-1; the table's D gene call, TRBD1, was not cross checked with the DNA. Looked up from germline, CDR1 is SGHVS and CDR2 is FNYEAQ. Both ends counted, the CDR3 spans 14 residues. CDR3 sequence: CASSPIGVARGSFF.

This clonotype showed up just a few times. The chain carries TRBV6-5 and TRBJ2-1; D is unclear. Germline V gene lookup returns CDR1 MNHEY and CDR2 SVGAGI. The CDR3 is 16 amino acids. Trimming left V 2 bases short and J 3 bases short, with 14 bases between. CDR3 sequence reads: CASSYDLGRSYNEQFF. The CDR3 DNA reads as TGTGCCAGCAGTTACGATTTGGGAAGGAGCTACAATGAGCAGTTCTTC.

This clonotype was counted between two and nine times. The CDR3, as DNA: TGTGCCAGCACGGGTACCGGGGGAGGAGAGACCCAGTACTTC. Translation: CASTGTGGGETQYF. V is TRBV2 and J is TRBJ2-5; tentatively, D is TRBD2 (6 bases). The CDR3 totals 14 residues. Between the trimmed V and J ends, which lost 7 bases and 4 bases, there was a span of 16 bases. Germline-derived CDR1 and CDR2 are SNHLY and FYNNEI. Full variable domain (rest looked up from reference TRBV2 and TRBJ2-5): EPEVTQTPSHQVTQMGQEVILRCVPISNHLYFYWYRQILGQKVEFLVSFYNNEISEKSEIFDDQFSVERPDGSNFTLKIRSTKLEDSAMYFCASTGTGGGETQYFGPGTRLLVL.

This clonotype was seen many times. V gene TRBV6-6 combines with J gene TRBJ1-2, with D unresolved. CDR3 size: 14 residues. The germline CDR1 and CDR2 sequences are MNHNY and SVGAGI (reference sequence). Trimming shortened V by 6 bases and J by 8 bases, and 19 bases separated the two germline ends. The CDR3 bases are TGTGCCAGCAGCCGCACAGACGCCCCCGAGGGCTACACCTTC. This translates into CASSRTDAPEGYTF.

V gene TRBV5-1 combines with J gene TRBJ2-1; 13 positions agree with TRBD2. The CDR3 has 13 residues. V lost 9 bases and J lost 5; bases outside the gene matches: 2. The germline gives CDR1 SGHRS, CDR2 YFSETQ. CDR3 sequence reads: CATGTSGNNEQFF. In nucleotides, the CDR3 is TGCGCCACCGGGACTAGCGGGAACAATGAGCAGTTCTTC.

The chain carries TRBV5-1 and TRBJ2-5, with unresolved D. V was trimmed by 1 base and J by 2 bases, leaving 9 bases between them. The CDR3 has 14 residues. Germline V gene lookup returns CDR1 SGHRS and CDR2 YFSETQ. CDR3 loop: CASSLKAAQETQYF. CDR3 coding DNA: TGCGCCAGCAGCTTGAAGGCGGCACAAGAGACCCAGTACTTC.

This clonotype has ten or more counts. The V call is TRBV6-5, the J call TRBJ2-1; 13 nucleotides agree with TRBD2. The J segment lost 0 bases and the V segment lost 5 bases, leaving 7 bases of the junction unmatched. The CDR3 is made up of 18 amino acids. The germline V gene encodes CDR1 MNHEY and CDR2 SVGAGI. DNA for the CDR3: TGTGCCAGCAGTAGCGGGACTAGCGGGATCCGCTCCTACAATGAGCAGTTCTTC. Translation: CASSSGTSGIRSYNEQFF.

This clonotype was counted ten times or more. This chain joins TRBV30 and TRBJ1-1; the match to TRBD1 covers 8 bases. Trimming took 8 bases from V and 5 from J; bases not matched to a gene: 13. The germline V gene encodes CDR1 GTSNPN and CDR2 SVGIG (reference sequence). The CDR3 contains 14 residues. CDR3 in DNA: TGTGCCAGACTCCGACAGGGGAGGGGGACTGAAGCTTTCTTT. Its protein is CARLRQGRGTEAFF.

The chain combines TRBV7-2 with TRBJ2-2, with TRBD2 as a possible D gene (6 bases). Germline V gene data show CDR1 as SGHTA and CDR2 as FQGNSA. CDR3 length: 14 amino acids. Trimming shortened V by 5 bases and J by 5 bases, and 12 bases separated the two germline ends. CDR3 loop: CASSQGRGTGELFF. The DNA of the CDR3 is TGTGCCAGCAGCCAAGGGCGGGGAACCGGGGAGCTGTTTTTT.

The J gene is TRBJ2-1, the V gene TRBV24-1; 11 positions match TRBD2. Germline CDR1 is KGHDR and CDR2 is SFDVKD. This CDR3 has 17 residues. The V gene end was trimmed by 4 bases and the J gene end by 7 bases; junction bases not matched to a gene: 11. The CDR3, as DNA: TGTGCCACCAGTGACCCTATTACTAGCGGGAGTGTTAATGAGCAGTTCTTC. Translating gives CATSDPITSGSVNEQFF.

The chain uses TRBV3-1 and TRBJ1-4, with D possibly matching TRBD1 (5 bases). Looked up from germline, CDR1 is LGHDT and CDR2 is YNNKEL (reference sequence). There are 15 residues in the CDR3. With 5 bases removed from V and 8 bases from J, the gap between germline ends came to 18 bases. CDR3 region: CASSARGASGEKLFF. The CDR3 DNA is TGTGCCAGCAGCGCCCGAGGGGCATCGGGGGAAAAACTGTTTTTT.